The rows below give T cell receptor beta chains drawn from one sample of a study of blood T cell repertoires in COVID-19. The protocol was immunoSEQ multiplex PCR, while the TCRdb copy is restricted to in-frame clones and leaves out a portion. The data hold 200,000 to 300,000 clones, with around 81% observed a single time. The material sequenced was peripheral blood. Every receptor here comes from a woman aged 60-70 years with active or convalescent COVID-19. CDR3s include the opening cysteine and the closing phenylalanine or tryptophan. Fields, in order: D gene, clone size, V gene, J gene, CDR3 protein, CDR3 DNA. The D gene is left open where the match is weak. Where a row states a size, it is once, few, many or the class of an expanded clone; other rows omit it.

d_call: TRBD1
clone_size: .
v_call: TRBV30
j_call: TRBJ2-7
cdr3_aa: CAWSVDREREQYF
cdr3_nt: TGTGCCTGGAGTGTGGACAGGGAGAGGGAGCAGTACTTC

d_call: .
clone_size: .
v_call: TRBV3-1/TRBV3-2
j_call: TRBJ2-3
cdr3_aa: CASSQTTGGPPSTDTQYF
cdr3_nt: TGTGCCAGCAGTCAAACGACGGGGGGCCCCCCTAGCACAGATACGCAGTATTTT

d_call: .
clone_size: .
v_call: TRBV6-5
j_call: TRBJ2-2
cdr3_aa: CASSPGHDTGELFF
cdr3_nt: TGTGCCAGCAGCCCCGGACACGACACCGGGGAGCTGTTTTTT

d_call: TRBD2
clone_size: .
v_call: TRBV3-1/TRBV3-2
j_call: TRBJ2-1
cdr3_aa: CASSQVRAGSSYNEQFF
cdr3_nt: TGTGCCAGCAGCCAAGTAAGAGCGGGAAGCTCCTACAATGAGCAGTTCTTC

d_call: TRBD1
clone_size: .
v_call: TRBV5-4
j_call: TRBJ1-1
cdr3_aa: CASSLFGGGGTEAFF
cdr3_nt: TGTGCCAGCAGCTTGTTTGGAGGGGGCGGCACTGAAGCTTTCTTT

d_call: TRBD1
clone_size: .
v_call: TRBV30
j_call: TRBJ1-5
cdr3_aa: CAWSGTGSQPQHF
cdr3_nt: TGTGCCTGGAGTGGGACAGGGAGTCAGCCCCAGCATTTT

d_call: .
clone_size: .
v_call: TRBV15
j_call: TRBJ2-2
cdr3_aa: CATSRDQGNTGELFF
cdr3_nt: TGTGCCACCAGCAGAGACCAGGGTAACACCGGGGAGCTGTTTTTT

d_call: TRBD1
clone_size: once
v_call: TRBV29-1
j_call: TRBJ1-1
cdr3_aa: CSVGDRGNRNTEAFF
cdr3_nt: TGCAGCGTAGGGGACAGGGGAAATCGGAACACTGAAGCTTTCTTT

d_call: .
clone_size: .
v_call: TRBV6-5
j_call: TRBJ1-4
cdr3_aa: CASSYAGARGEKLFF
cdr3_nt: TGTGCCAGCAGTTACGCAGGGGCGCGAGGTGAAAAACTGTTTTTT

d_call: .
clone_size: .
v_call: TRBV11-1
j_call: TRBJ2-5
cdr3_aa: CASSQQLRETQYF
cdr3_nt: TGTGCCAGCAGCCAACAGTTGCGAGAGACCCAGTACTTC

d_call: .
clone_size: .
v_call: TRBV27
j_call: TRBJ1-1
cdr3_aa: CATRESRVNTEAFF
cdr3_nt: TGTGCCACCCGTGAATCTAGAGTGAACACTGAAGCTTTCTTT

d_call: .
clone_size: once
v_call: TRBV9
j_call: TRBJ1-5
cdr3_aa: CASSVGTNTNQPQHF
cdr3_nt: TGTGCCAGCAGCGTAGGGACAAACACGAATCAGCCCCAGCATTTT

d_call: TRBD2
clone_size: .
v_call: TRBV14
j_call: TRBJ2-6
cdr3_aa: CASSRRRAGAGANVLTF
cdr3_nt: TGTGCCAGCAGTAGGCGACGAGCGGGAGCGGGGGCCAACGTCCTGACTTTC

d_call: .
clone_size: .
v_call: TRBV7-3
j_call: TRBJ1-2
cdr3_aa: CASSLKLGGSYTF
cdr3_nt: TGTGCCAGCAGCTTAAAGTTAGGGGGAAGCTACACCTTC

d_call: .
clone_size: .
v_call: TRBV29-1
j_call: TRBJ1-1
cdr3_aa: CSVVQAGNTEAFF
cdr3_nt: TGCAGCGTTGTCCAAGCGGGGAACACTGAAGCTTTCTTT

d_call: .
clone_size: .
v_call: TRBV5-6
j_call: TRBJ1-1
cdr3_aa: CASNNVTGINTEAFF
cdr3_nt: TGTGCCAGCAACAACGTGACAGGAATAAACACTGAAGCTTTCTTT

d_call: TRBD1
clone_size: .
v_call: TRBV28
j_call: TRBJ1-1
cdr3_aa: CASSRQGDNTEAFF
cdr3_nt: TGTGCCAGCAGCCGACAGGGGGATAACACTGAAGCTTTCTTT

d_call: TRBD1
clone_size: .
v_call: TRBV30
j_call: TRBJ1-1
cdr3_aa: CAWRGDRNTEAFF
cdr3_nt: TGTGCCTGGAGGGGGGACAGGAACACTGAAGCTTTCTTT

d_call: .
clone_size: .
v_call: TRBV30
j_call: TRBJ1-6
cdr3_aa: CAWSREGTPLHF
cdr3_nt: TGTGCCTGGAGTCGGGAAGGGACACCCCTCCACTTT

d_call: TRBD1
clone_size: .
v_call: TRBV24-1
j_call: TRBJ2-2
cdr3_aa: CATSRDRGFTGELFF
cdr3_nt: TGTGCCACCAGCCGGGACAGGGGGTTTACCGGGGAGCTGTTTTTT

d_call: .
clone_size: .
v_call: TRBV2
j_call: TRBJ2-1
cdr3_aa: CASSDGTGLSYNEQFF
cdr3_nt: TGTGCCAGCAGTGATGGTACGGGTCTCTCCTACAATGAGCAGTTCTTC

d_call: .
clone_size: few
v_call: TRBV28
j_call: TRBJ1-5
cdr3_aa: CASSNRGNQPQHF
cdr3_nt: TGTGCCAGCAGCAACAGGGGCAATCAGCCCCAGCATTTT

d_call: TRBD1
clone_size: .
v_call: TRBV19
j_call: TRBJ1-6
cdr3_aa: CASGGTGDNSPLHF
cdr3_nt: TGTGCCAGTGGCGGGACAGGGGATAATTCACCCCTCCACTTT

d_call: TRBD1
clone_size: once
v_call: TRBV19
j_call: TRBJ1-1
cdr3_aa: CASSMGEGQGRGKNTEAFF
cdr3_nt: TGTGCCAGTAGTATGGGAGAGGGACAGGGGCGTGGGAAGAACACTGAAGCTTTCTTT

d_call: TRBD2
clone_size: once
v_call: TRBV6-1
j_call: TRBJ2-5
cdr3_aa: CASSEGLAGRQETQYF
cdr3_nt: TGTGCCAGCAGTGAAGGACTAGCGGGAAGACAAGAGACCCAGTACTTC

d_call: TRBD2
clone_size: .
v_call: TRBV4-1
j_call: TRBJ2-7
cdr3_aa: CASSLQEATSGLFYEQYF
cdr3_nt: TGCGCCAGCAGCCTCCAAGAGGCCACTAGCGGCCTATTCTACGAGCAGTACTTC

d_call: TRBD1
clone_size: .
v_call: TRBV28
j_call: TRBJ2-2
cdr3_aa: CASSLLGDSLKGELFF
cdr3_nt: TGTGCCAGCAGTTTACTGGGGGACAGTTTGAAAGGGGAGCTGTTTTTT

d_call: TRBD1
clone_size: .
v_call: TRBV2
j_call: TRBJ1-4
cdr3_aa: CASNRDSPNEKLFF
cdr3_nt: TGTGCCAGCAACAGGGACAGTCCTAATGAAAAACTGTTTTTT

d_call: .
clone_size: .
v_call: TRBV5-1
j_call: TRBJ2-5
cdr3_aa: CASSLAPRLWETQYF
cdr3_nt: TGCGCCAGCAGCTTGGCGCCCAGGTTGTGGGAGACCCAGTACTTC